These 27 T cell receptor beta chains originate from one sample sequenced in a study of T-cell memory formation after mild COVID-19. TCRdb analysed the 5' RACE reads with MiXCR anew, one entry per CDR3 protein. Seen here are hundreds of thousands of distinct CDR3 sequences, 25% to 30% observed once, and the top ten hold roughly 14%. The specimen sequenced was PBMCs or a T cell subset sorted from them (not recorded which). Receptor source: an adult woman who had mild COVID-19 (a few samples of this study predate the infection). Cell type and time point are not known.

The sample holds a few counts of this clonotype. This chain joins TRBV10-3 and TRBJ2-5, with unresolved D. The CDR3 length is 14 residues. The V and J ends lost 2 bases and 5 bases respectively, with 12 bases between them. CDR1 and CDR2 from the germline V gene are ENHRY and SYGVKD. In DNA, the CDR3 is TGTGCCATCAGTGAGGATGGTAGTACGGAGACCCAGTACTTC. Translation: CAISEDGSTETQYF.

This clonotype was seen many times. This CDR3 reads CSVGTSGRVDEQFF. In nucleotides, the CDR3 is TGCAGCGTAGGGACTAGCGGGAGGGTAGATGAGCAGTTCTTC. The chain has TRBV29-1 and TRBJ2-1; 16 positions agree with TRBD2. The V and J ends lost 6 bases and 8 bases, in that order; junction bases with no gene match: 4. Germline assignment: CDR1 SQVTM and CDR2 ANQGSEA. The CDR3 totals 14 residues.

CDR3 protein: CASSGGAMFF. As DNA, the CDR3 is TGTGCCAGTAGCGGGGGGGCAATGTTCTTC. The genes are TRBV19 and TRBJ2-1; 8 positions agree with TRBD2. In germline, CDR1 is LNHDA, CDR2 SQIVND (reference sequence). V gave up 6 bases and J gave up 15 bases; unmatched junction bases: 4. The CDR3 loop spans 10 amino acids.

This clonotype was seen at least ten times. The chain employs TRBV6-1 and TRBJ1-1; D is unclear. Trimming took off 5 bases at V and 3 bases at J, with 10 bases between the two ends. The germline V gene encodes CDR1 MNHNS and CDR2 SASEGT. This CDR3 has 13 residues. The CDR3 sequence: CASSYQEDTEAFF. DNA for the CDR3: TGTGCCAGCAGTTATCAGGAGGACACTGAAGCTTTCTTT.

CDR3 residues: CASSPQDRANTGELFF. The CDR3 bases are TGTGCCAGCAGTCCCCAGGACAGGGCGAACACCGGGGAGCTGTTTTTT. This chain uses TRBV12-3 or TRBV12-4 with TRBJ2-2, with TRBD1 matching 8 bases. The CDR3 contains 16 residues. The junction had 5 bases not matched to a gene; V was cut back by 5 bases and J by 0 bases.

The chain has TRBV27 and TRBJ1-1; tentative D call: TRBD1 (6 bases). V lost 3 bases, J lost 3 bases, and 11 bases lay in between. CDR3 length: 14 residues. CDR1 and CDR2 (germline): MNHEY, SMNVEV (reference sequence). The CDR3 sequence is CASSFRGAHTEAFF. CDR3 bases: TGTGCCAGCAGTTTTCGGGGGGCGCACACTGAAGCTTTCTTT.

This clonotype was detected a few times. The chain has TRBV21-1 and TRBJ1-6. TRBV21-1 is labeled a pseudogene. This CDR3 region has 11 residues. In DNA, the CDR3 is TGTGCCAGCAGCAAATCTGCACCCCTCCACTTT. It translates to CASSKSAPLHF.

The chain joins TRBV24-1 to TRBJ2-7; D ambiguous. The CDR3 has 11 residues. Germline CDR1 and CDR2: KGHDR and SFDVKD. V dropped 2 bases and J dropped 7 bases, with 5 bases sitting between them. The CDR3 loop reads CATSDSREQYF. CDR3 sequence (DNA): TGTGCCACCAGTGATTCCAGGGAGCAGTACTTC.

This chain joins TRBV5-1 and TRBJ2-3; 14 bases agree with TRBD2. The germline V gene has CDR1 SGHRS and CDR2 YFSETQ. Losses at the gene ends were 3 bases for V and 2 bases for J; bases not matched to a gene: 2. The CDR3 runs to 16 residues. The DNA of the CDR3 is TGCGCCAGCAGCTCGACTAGCGGGGGGGCCACAGATACGCAGTATTTT. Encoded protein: CASSSTSGGATDTQYF.

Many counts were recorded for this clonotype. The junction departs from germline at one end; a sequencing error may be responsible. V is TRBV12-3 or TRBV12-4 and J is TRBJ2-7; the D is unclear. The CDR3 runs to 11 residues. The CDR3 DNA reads TGCGCCAGCAGCTTGTCTTCCGAGCAGTACTTC. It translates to CASSLSSEQYF.

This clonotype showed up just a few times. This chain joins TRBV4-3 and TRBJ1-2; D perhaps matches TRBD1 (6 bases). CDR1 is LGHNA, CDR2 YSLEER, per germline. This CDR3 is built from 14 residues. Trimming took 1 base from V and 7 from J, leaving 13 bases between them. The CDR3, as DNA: TGCGCCAGCAGCCAAGTCGTACAGGGCGGTGGCTACACCTTC. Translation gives CASSQVVQGGGYTF.

CDR3 sequence (DNA): TGTGCCAGCAGCCAAGTGACAGGGGGCTACAATGAGCAGTTCTTC. Translating gives CASSQVTGGYNEQFF. V gene TRBV3-1 combines with J gene TRBJ2-1; 9 bases fit TRBD1. This CDR3 spans 15 amino acids. The V gene's germline CDR1 is LGHDT and CDR2 YNNKEL (reference sequence). V shed 1 base and J 3 bases; nucleotides not matched to a gene: 1.

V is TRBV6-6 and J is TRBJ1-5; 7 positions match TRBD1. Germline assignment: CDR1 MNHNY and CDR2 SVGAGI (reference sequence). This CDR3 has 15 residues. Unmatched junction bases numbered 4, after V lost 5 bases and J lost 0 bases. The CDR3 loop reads CASSPGQVSNQPQHF. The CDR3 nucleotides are TGTGCCAGCAGTCCCGGACAGGTTAGCAATCAGCCCCAGCATTTT.

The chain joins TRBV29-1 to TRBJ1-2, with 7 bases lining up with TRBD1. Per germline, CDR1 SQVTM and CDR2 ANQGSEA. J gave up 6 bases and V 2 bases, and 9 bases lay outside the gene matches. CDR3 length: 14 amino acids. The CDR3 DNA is TGCAGCGTTGAAAAGCGACAGGGTGTGAATGGCTACACCTTC. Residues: CSVEKRQGVNGYTF.

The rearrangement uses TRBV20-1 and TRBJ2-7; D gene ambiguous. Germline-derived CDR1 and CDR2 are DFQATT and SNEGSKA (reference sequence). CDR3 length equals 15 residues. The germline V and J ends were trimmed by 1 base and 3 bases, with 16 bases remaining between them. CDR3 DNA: TGCAGTGCTAGAGGCTTTTCATCTGGGGTCTACGAGCAGTACTTC. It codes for CSARGFSSGVYEQYF.

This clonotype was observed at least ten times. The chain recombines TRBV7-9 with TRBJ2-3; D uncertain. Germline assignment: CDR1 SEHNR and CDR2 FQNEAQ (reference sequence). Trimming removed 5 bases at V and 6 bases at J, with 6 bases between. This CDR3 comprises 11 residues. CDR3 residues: CASSRRDTQYF. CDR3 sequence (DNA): TGTGCCAGCAGCCGGCGGGATACGCAGTATTTT.

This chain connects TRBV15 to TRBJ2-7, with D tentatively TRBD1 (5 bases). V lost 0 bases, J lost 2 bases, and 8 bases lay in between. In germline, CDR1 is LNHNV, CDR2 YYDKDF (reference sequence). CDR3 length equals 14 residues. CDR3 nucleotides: TGTGCCACCAGCAGAGATTTACAGGCCTACGAGCAGTACTTC. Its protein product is CATSRDLQAYEQYF.

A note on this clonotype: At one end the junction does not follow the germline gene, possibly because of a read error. The CDR3: CASSVLAGGMYETQYF. The CDR3 DNA reads TGTGCTAGCAGCGTACTAGCGGGAGGGATGTATGAGACCCAGTACTTC. This chain connects TRBV7-7 to TRBJ2-5, with TRBD2 matching over 13 bases. From germline, CDR1 is SSHAT and CDR2 FNYEAQ (reference sequence). The CDR3 loop spans 16 amino acids.

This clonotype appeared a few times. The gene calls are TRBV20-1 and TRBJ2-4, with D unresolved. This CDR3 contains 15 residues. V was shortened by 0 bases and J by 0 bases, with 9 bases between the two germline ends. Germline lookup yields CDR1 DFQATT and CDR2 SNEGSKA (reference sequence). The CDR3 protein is CSARDLETAKNIQYF. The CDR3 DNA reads TGCAGTGCTAGAGATTTAGAGACAGCCAAAAACATTCAGTACTTC.

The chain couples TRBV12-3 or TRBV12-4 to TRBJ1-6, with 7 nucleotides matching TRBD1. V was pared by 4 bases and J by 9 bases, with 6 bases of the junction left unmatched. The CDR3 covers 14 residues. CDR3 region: CASSSTDRVSPLHF. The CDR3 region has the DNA TGTGCCAGCAGTTCAACCGACAGGGTTTCACCCCTCCACTTT.

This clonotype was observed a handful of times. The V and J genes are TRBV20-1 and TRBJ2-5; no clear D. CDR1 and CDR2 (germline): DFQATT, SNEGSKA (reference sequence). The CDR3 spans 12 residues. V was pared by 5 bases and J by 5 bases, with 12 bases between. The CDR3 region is CSAQVLSETQYF. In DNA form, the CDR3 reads TGCAGTGCTCAGGTCTTGAGTGAGACCCAGTACTTC.

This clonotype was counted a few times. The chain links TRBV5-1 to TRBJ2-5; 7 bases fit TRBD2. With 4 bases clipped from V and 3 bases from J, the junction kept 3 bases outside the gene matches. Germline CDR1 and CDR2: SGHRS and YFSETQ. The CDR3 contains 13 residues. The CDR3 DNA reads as TGCGCCAGCAGCCCTCTAGCGGAAGAGACCCAGTACTTC. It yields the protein CASSPLAEETQYF.

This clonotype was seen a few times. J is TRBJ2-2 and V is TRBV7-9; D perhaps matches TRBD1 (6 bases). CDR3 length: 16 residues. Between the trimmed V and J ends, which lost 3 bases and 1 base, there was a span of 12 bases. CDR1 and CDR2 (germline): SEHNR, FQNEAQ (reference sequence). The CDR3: CASSFRQDLNTGELFF. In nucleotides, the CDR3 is TGTGCCAGCAGCTTCCGACAGGACCTGAACACCGGGGAGCTGTTTTTT.

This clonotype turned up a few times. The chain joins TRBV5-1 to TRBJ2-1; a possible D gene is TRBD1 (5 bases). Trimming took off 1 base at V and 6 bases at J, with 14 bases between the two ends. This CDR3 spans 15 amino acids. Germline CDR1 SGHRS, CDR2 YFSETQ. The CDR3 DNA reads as TGCGCCAGCAGCTTGTTACAGGCTGGTGGCAATGAGCAGTTCTTC. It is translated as CASSLLQAGGNEQFF. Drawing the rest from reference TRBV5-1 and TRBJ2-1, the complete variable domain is KAGVTQTPRYLIKTRGQQVTLSCSPISGHRSVSWYQQTPGQGLQFLFEYFSETQRNKGNFPGRFSGRQFSNSRSEMNVSTLELGDSALYLCASSLLQAGGNEQFFGPGTRLTVL.

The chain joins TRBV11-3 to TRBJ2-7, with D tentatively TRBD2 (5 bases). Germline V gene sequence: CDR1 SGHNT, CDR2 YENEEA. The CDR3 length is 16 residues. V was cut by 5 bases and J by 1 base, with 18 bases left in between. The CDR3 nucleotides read TGTGCCAGCAGCCTGAGGCGGGCCCAGACTTCCTACGAGCAGTACTTC. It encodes CASSLRRAQTSYEQYF.

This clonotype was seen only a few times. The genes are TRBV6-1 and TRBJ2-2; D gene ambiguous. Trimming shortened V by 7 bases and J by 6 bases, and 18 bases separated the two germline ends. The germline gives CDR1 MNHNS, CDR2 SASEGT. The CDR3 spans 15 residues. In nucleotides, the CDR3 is TGTGCCAGCACCTCTCTAGGCGGTGGCCCCGGGGAGCTGTTTTTT. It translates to CASTSLGGGPGELFF.

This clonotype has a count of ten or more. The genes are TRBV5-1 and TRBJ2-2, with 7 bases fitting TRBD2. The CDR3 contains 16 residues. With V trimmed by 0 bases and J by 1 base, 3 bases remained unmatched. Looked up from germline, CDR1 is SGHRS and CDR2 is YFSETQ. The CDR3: CASSLAGGRNTGELFF. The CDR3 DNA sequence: TGCGCCAGCAGCTTGGCCGGCGGGAGGAACACCGGGGAGCTGTTTTTT.